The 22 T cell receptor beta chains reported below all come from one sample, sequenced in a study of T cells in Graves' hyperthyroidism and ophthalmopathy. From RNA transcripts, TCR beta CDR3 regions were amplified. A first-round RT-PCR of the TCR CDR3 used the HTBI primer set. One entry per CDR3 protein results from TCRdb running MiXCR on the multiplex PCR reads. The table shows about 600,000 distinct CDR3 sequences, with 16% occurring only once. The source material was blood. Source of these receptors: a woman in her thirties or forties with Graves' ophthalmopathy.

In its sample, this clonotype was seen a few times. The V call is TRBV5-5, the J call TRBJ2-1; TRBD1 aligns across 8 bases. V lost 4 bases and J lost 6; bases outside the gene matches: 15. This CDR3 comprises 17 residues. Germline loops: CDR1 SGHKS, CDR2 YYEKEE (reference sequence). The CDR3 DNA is TGTGCCAGCAGCCCGGGTGGGGACAGGCTCAGGGGCAATGAGCAGTTCTTC. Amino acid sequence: CASSPGGDRLRGNEQFF.

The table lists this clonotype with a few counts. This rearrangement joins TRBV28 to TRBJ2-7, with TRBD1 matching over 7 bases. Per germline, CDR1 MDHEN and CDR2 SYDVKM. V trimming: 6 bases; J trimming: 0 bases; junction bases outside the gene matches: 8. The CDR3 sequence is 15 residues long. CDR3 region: CASRGFDRDSYEQYF. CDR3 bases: TGTGCCAGCAGGGGGTTCGACAGGGACTCCTACGAGCAGTACTTC. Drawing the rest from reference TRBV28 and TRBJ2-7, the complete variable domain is DVKVTQSSRYLVKRTGEKVFLECVQDMDHENMFWYRQDPGLGLRLIYFSYDVKMKEKGDIPEGYSVSREKKERFSLILESASTNQTSMYLCASRGFDRDSYEQYFGPGTRLTVT.

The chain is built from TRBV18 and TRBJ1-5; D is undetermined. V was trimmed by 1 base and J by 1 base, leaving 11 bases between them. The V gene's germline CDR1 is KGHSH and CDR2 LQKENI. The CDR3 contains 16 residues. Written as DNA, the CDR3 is TGTGCCAGCTCACCACAGGGTCTATGGAGCAATCAGCCCCAGCATTTT. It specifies CASSPQGLWSNQPQHF.

As DNA, the CDR3 is TGTGCCAGCAGTCCGGGGACAGGGCCCCCTGGGCCCCAGCATTTT. This translates into CASSPGTGPPGPQHF. This chain joins TRBV6-1 and TRBJ1-5; TRBD1 matches 9 bases. There are 15 residues in the CDR3. The germline V gene encodes CDR1 MNHNS and CDR2 SASEGT. Trimming removed 5 bases from V and 9 bases from J; junction bases left unmatched: 11.

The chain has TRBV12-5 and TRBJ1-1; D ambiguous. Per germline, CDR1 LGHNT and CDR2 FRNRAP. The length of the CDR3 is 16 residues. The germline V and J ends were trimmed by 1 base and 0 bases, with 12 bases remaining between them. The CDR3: CASGLAPTSLNTEAFF. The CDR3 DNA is TGTGCTAGTGGTTTGGCGCCGACCTCATTGAACACTGAAGCTTTCTTT. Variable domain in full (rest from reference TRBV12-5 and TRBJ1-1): DARVTQTPRHKVTEMGQEVTMRCQPILGHNTVFWYRQTMMQGLELLAYFRNRAPLDDSGMPKDRFSAEMPDATLATLKIQPSEPRDSAVYFCASGLAPTSLNTEAFFGQGTRLTVV.

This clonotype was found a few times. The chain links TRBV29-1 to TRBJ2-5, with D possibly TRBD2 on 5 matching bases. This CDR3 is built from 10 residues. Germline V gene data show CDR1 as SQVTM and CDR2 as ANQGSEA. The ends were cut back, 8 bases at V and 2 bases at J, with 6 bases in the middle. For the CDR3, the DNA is TGCAGCAGCGGACAAGAGACCCAGTACTTC. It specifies CSSGQETQYF. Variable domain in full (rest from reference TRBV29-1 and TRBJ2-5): SAVISQKPSRDICQRGTSLTIQCQVDSQVTMMFWYRQQPGQSLTLIATANQGSEATYESGFVIDKFPISRPNLTFSTLTVSNMSPEDSSIYLCSSGQETQYFGPGTRLLVL.

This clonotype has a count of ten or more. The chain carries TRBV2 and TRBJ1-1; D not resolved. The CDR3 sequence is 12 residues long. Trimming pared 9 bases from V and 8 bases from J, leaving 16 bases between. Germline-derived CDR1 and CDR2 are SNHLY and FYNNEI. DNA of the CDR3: TGTGCCAGTAGGGAAAGGGCCGGGGAAGCTTTCTTT. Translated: CASRERAGEAFF.

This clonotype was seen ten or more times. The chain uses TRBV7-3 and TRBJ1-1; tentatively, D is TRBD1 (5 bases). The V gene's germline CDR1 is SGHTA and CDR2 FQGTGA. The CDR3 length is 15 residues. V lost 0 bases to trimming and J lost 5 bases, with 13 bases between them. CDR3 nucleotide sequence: TGTGCCAGCAGCTTAACTGGGGACCCCTCTACTGAAGCTTTCTTT. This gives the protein CASSLTGDPSTEAFF.

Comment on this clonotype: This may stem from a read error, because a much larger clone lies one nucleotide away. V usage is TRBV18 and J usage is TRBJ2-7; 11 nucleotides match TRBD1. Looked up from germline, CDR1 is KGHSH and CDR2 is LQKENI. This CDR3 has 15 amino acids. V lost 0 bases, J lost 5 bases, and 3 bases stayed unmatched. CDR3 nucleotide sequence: TGTGCCAGCTCACCACCTCGGACAGGGGGCAACGAGCAGTACTTC. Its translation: CASSPPRTGGNEQYF.

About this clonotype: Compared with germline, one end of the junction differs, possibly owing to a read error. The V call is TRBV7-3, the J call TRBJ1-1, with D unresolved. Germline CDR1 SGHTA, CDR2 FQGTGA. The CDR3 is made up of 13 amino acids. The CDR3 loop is CAGSRTVNTEAFF. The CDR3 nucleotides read TGTGCCGGCAGCCGAACAGTGAACACTGAAGCTTTCTTT.

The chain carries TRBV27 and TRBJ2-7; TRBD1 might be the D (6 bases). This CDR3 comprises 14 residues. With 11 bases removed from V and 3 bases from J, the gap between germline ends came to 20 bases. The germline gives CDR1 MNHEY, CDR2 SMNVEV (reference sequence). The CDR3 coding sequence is TGTGCCTCCGGATTGGGGGCCTATTACTACGAGCAGTACTTC. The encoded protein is CASGLGAYYYEQYF.

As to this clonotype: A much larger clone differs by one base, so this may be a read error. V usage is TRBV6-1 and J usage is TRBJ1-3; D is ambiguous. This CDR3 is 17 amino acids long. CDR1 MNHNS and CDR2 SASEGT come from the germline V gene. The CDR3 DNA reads TGTGCCGGCAGTGAAGAATCAGGAACTCACTCTGGAAACACCATATATTTT. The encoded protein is CAGSEESGTHSGNTIYF.

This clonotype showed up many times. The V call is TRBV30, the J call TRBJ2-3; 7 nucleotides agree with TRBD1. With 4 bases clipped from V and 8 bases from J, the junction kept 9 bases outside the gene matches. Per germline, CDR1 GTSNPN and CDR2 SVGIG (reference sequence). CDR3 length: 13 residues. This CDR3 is CAWTDRVVGTQYF. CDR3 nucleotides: TGTGCCTGGACCGACAGGGTGGTTGGTACGCAGTATTTT. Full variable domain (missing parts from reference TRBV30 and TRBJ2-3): SQTIHQWPATLVQPVGSPLSLECTVEGTSNPNLYWYRQAAGRGLQLLFYSVGIGQISSEVPQNLSASRPQDRQFILSSKKLLLSDSGFYLCAWTDRVVGTQYFGPGTRLTVL.

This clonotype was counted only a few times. Here the CDR3 reads CASSKEAGVGTEAFF. The CDR3 DNA is TGTGCCAGTAGTAAGGAAGCAGGGGTGGGCACTGAAGCTTTCTTT. The chain carries TRBV19 and TRBJ1-1; TRBD1 might be the D (6 bases). Trimming took 4 bases from V and 4 from J, leaving 16 bases between them. Germline CDR1 reads LNHDA; CDR2 reads SQIVND (reference sequence). The CDR3 is made up of 15 amino acids.

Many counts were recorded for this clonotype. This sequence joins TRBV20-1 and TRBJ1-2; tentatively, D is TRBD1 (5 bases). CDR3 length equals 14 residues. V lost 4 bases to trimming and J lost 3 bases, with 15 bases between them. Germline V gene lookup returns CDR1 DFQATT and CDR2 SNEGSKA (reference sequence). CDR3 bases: TGCAGTGCTAAAATTCCTCGGGGGGACTATGGCTACACCTTC. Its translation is CSAKIPRGDYGYTF.

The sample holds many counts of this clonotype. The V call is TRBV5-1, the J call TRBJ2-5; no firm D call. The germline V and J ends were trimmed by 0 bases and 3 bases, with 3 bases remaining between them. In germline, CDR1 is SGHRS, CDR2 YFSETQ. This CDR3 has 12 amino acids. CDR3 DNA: TGCGCCAGCAGCTTGGAGGAAGAGACCCAGTACTTC. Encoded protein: CASSLEEETQYF. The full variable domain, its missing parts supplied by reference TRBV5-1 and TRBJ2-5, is KAGVTQTPRYLIKTRGQQVTLSCSPISGHRSVSWYQQTPGQGLQFLFEYFSETQRNKGNFPGRFSGRQFSNSRSEMNVSTLELGDSALYLCASSLEEETQYFGPGTRLLVL.

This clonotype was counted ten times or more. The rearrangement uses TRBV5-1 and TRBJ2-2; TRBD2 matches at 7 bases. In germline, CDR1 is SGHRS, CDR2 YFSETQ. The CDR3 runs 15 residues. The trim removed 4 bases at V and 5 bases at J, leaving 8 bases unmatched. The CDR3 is CASSVSGARTGELFF. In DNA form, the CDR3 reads TGCGCCAGCAGCGTGAGCGGGGCAAGGACCGGGGAGCTGTTTTTT.

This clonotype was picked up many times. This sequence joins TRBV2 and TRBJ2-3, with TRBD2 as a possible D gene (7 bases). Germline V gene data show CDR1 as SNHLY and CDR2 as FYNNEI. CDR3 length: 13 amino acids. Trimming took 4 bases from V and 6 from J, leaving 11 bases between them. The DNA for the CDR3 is TGTGCCAGCAGTGGCGCGGGGGCGGATACGCAGTATTTT. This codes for CASSGAGADTQYF.

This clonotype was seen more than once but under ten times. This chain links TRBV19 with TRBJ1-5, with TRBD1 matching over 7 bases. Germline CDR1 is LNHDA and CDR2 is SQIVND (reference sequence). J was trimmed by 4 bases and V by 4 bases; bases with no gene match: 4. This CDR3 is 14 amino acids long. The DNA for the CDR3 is TGTGCCAGTAGTACCGGACAGGCGAATCAGCCCCAGCATTTT. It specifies CASSTGQANQPQHF.

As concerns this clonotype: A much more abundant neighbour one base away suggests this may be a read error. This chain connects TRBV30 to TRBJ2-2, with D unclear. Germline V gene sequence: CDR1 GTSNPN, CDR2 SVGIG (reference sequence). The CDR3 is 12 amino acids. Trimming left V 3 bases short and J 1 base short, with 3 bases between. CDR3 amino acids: CAWRENTGELFF. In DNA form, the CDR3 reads TGTGCCTGGAGGGAGAACACCGGGGAGCTGTTTTTT.

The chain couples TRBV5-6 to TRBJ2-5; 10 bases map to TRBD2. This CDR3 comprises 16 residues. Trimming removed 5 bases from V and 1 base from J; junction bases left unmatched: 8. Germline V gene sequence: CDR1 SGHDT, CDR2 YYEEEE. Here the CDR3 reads CASSPGLADTQETQYF. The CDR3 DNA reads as TGTGCCAGCAGTCCCGGACTAGCGGACACCCAAGAGACCCAGTACTTC. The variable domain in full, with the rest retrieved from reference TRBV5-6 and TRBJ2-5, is DAGVTQSPTHLIKTRGQQVTLRCSPKSGHDTVSWYQQALGQGPQFIFQYYEEEERQRGNFPDRFSGHQFPNYSSELNVNALLLGDSALYLCASSPGLADTQETQYFGPGTRLLVL.

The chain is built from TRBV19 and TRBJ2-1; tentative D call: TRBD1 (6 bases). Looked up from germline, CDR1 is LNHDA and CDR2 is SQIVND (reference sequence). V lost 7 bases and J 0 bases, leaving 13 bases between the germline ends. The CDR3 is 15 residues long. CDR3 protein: CASTLGGASYNEQFF. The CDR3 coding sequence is TGTGCCAGTACCCTAGGGGGAGCCTCCTACAATGAGCAGTTCTTC.